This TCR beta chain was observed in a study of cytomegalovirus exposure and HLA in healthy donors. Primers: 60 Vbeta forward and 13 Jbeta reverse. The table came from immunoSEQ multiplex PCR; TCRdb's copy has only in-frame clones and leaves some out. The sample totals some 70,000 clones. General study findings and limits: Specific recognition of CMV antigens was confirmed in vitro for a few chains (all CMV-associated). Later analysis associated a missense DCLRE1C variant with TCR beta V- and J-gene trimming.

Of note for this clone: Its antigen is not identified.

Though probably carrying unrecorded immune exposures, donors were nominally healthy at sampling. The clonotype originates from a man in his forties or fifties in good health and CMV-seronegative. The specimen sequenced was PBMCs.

DNA of the CDR3: TGTGCCAGTAGTATAGCTGCGACAGGAGAGTACGAGCAGTACTTC. Residues: CASSIAATGEYEQYF. This chain uses TRBV19 with TRBJ2-7; D possibly corresponds to TRBD1 (6 bases). Germline CDR1 and CDR2: LNHDA and SQIVND (reference sequence). The germline V and J ends were trimmed by 1 base and 4 bases, with 14 bases remaining between them. This CDR3 comprises 15 residues.